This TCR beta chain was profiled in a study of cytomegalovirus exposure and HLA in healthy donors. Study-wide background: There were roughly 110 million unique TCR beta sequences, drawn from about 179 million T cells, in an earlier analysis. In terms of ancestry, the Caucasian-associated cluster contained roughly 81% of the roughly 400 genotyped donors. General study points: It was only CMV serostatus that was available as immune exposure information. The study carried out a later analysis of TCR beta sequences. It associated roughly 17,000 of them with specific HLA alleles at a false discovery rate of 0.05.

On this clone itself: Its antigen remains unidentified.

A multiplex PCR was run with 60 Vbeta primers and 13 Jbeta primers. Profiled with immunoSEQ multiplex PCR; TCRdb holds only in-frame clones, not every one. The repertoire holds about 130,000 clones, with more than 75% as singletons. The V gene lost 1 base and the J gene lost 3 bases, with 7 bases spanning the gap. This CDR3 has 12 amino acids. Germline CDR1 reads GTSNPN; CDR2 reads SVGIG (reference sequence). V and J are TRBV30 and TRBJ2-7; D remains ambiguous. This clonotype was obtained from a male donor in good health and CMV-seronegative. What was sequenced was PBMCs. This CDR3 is CAWSAPGYEQYF. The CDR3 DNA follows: TGTGCCTGGAGTGCTCCGGGCTACGAGCAGTACTTC.